What follows are 21 T cell receptor beta chains derived from one specimen sequenced in a study. One entry per CDR3 protein results from TCRdb running MiXCR on the 5' RACE reads. The table records fewer than 60,000 distinct CDR3 sequences, around 26% of them present only once. Sequencing used naive CD4+ T cells sorted from blood. Subset denoted: naive CD4+ T cells, CD4+CD45RA+CD25-. Receptors were obtained from a female donor with breast cancer.

With regard to this clonotype: Possible read error: a much larger clone is one base away. The chain couples TRBV12-3 or TRBV12-4 to TRBJ2-3, with no clear D. V was trimmed by 4 bases and J by 1 base, leaving 0 bases between them. CDR3 length: 11 amino acids. The CDR3 DNA is TGTGCCAGCAGTTGCACAGATACGCAGTATTTT. Its translation is CASSCTDTQYF.

Concerning this clonotype: The germline gene is not matched at one end of the junction; a read error may be the cause. The rearrangement links TRBV20-1 to TRBJ2-7; tentative D call: TRBD1 (6 bases). This CDR3 has 14 amino acids. Looked up from germline, CDR1 is DFQATT and CDR2 is SNEGSKA (reference sequence). CDR3 sequence reads: CGARDTGQAYEQYF. In nucleotides, the CDR3 is TGCGGTGCTAGAGATACAGGGCAAGCCTACGAGCAGTACTTC.

This clonotype came up many times. The chain uses TRBV6-2 or TRBV6-3 and TRBJ1-1; no definite D call. The CDR3 spans 13 residues. CDR1 MNHEY and CDR2 SVGEGT come from the germline V gene. V was shortened by 5 bases and J by 3 bases, with 10 bases between the two germline ends. The CDR3, as DNA: TGTGCCAGCAGTCCGGACCCGTACACTGAAGCTTTCTTT. Protein: CASSPDPYTEAFF.

The chain combines TRBV6-2 or TRBV6-3 with TRBJ1-1, with unresolved D. The CDR3 runs to 14 residues. V shed 5 bases and J shed 0 bases, with 10 bases lying between them. The germline V gene has CDR1 MNHEY and CDR2 SVGEGT. CDR3 nucleotides: TGTGCCAGCAGTACCTTACGAATGAACACTGAAGCTTTCTTT. Translation: CASSTLRMNTEAFF.

This clonotype showed up just a few times. This chain links TRBV7-2 with TRBJ2-7; 9 positions agree with TRBD2. Germline V gives CDR1 SGHTA, CDR2 FQGNSA. Trimming cost V 2 bases and J 3 bases; bases outside gene matches: 8. The length of the CDR3 is 16 residues. Here the CDR3 reads CASSLQAAGGIYEQYF. CDR3 nucleotides: TGTGCCAGCAGCTTACAGGCCGCGGGAGGGATCTACGAGCAGTACTTC.

With respect to this clonotype: A much bigger clone sits one base away, suggesting this may be a read error. The chain employs TRBV7-3 and TRBJ2-7, with a possible D match to TRBD2 (5 bases). CDR3 length: 14 amino acids. CDR1 and CDR2 from the germline V gene are SGHTA and FQGTGA. V lost 7 bases, J lost 0 bases, and 13 bases lay in between. The CDR3 sequence is CASNQDSNSYEQYF. DNA for the CDR3: TGTGCCAGCAACCAGGACTCTAACTCCTACGAGCAGTACTTC.

This clonotype is medium-sized within its sample. This chain uses TRBV4-1 with TRBJ2-3; 11 nucleotides agree with TRBD2. Germline V gives CDR1 MGHRA, CDR2 YSYEKL. The CDR3 extends over 12 amino acids. The CDR3 protein is CATSGNSDTQYF. CDR3 sequence (DNA): TGCGCGACTAGCGGGAACAGCGATACGCAGTATTTT.

Within the sample, this clonotype is medium-sized (0.01 to 0.1%). The chain couples TRBV6-5 to TRBJ2-7; tentative D call: TRBD2 (5 bases). The CDR3 is 15 residues long. Germline V gene data show CDR1 as MNHEY and CDR2 as SVGAGI. Between the trimmed V and J ends, which lost 8 bases and 3 bases, there was a span of 20 bases. CDR3 sequence: CASAQEGIRLYEQYF. The CDR3 bases are TGTGCCAGCGCTCAAGAGGGAATACGTCTCTACGAGCAGTACTTC.

The chain joins TRBV6-5 to TRBJ1-2; 8 bases line up with TRBD1. V lost 0 bases to trimming and J lost 0 bases; unmatched junction nucleotides: 3. The germline V gene encodes CDR1 MNHEY and CDR2 SVGAGI. The CDR3 consists of 16 residues. The CDR3 loop is CASSYSGQGANYGYTF. In DNA, the CDR3 is TGTGCCAGCAGTTACTCCGGACAGGGCGCTAACTATGGCTACACCTTC.

This clonotype was detected a few times. Given the absence of the conserved phenylalanine or tryptophan at the CDR3 end, a read error is likely. V gene TRBV7-8 combines with J gene TRBJ2-3; the D call may be TRBD1 or TRBD2 (5 bases each). Germline assignment: CDR1 SGHVS and CDR2 FQNEAQ. The CDR3 length is 19 residues. In DNA, the CDR3 is TGTGCCAGCAGCTCCCTACAGCCCAGGGACCCCTGGTCCACAAATACGCAGTATCTT. Its protein product is CASSSLQPRDPWSTNTQYL.

This rearrangement joins TRBV7-2 to TRBJ1-3; the D is unclear. V gave up 3 bases and J gave up 0 bases, with 3 bases separating them. This CDR3 is built from 13 residues. Germline V gene lookup returns CDR1 SGHTA and CDR2 FQGNSA. CDR3 loop: CASSFASGNTIYF. In DNA, the CDR3 is TGTGCCAGCAGCTTTGCCTCTGGAAACACCATATATTTT.

The chain combines TRBV7-2 with TRBJ1-1, with 11 bases aligning to TRBD1. Per the germline V gene, CDR1 is SGHTA and CDR2 is FQGNSA. Germline trimming cut 5 bases from V and 5 bases from J; bases unmatched to any gene: 1. This CDR3 has 13 residues. The CDR3 coding sequence is TGTGCCAGCAGCCGGGACAGGGGGACTGAAGCTTTCTTT. This gives the protein CASSRDRGTEAFF.

This clonotype was picked up a small number of times. The chain couples TRBV4-3 to TRBJ1-1; TRBD1 aligns across 8 bases. The CDR3 loop spans 15 amino acids. Trimming took 1 base from V and 3 from J; bases not matched to a gene: 4. The germline gives CDR1 LGHNA, CDR2 YSLEER. CDR3 in amino acids: CASSQGQGRDTEAFF. CDR3 nucleotides: TGCGCCAGCAGCCAAGGACAGGGGAGGGACACTGAAGCTTTCTTT.

The rearrangement links TRBV5-1 to TRBJ2-1; 11 positions match TRBD2. CDR1 SGHRS and CDR2 YFSETQ come from the germline V gene. This CDR3 comprises 15 residues. Trimming took 3 bases from V and 5 from J; bases not matched to a gene: 4. This chain's CDR3 is CASSSGLAAHNEQFF. CDR3 in DNA: TGCGCCAGCAGCTCGGGACTAGCGGCCCACAATGAGCAGTTCTTC.

In the case of this clonotype: In this CDR3 the conserved last residue, phenylalanine or tryptophan, is missing, so a read error is likely. The DNA is omitted, as the CDR3 cannot be located on it reliably, and the CDR3 follows TCRdb's listing. CDR3 region: CASSQDLGLY. This chain links TRBV4-3 with TRBJ1-4. The CDR3 has 10 amino acids, counting both end residues. Germline CDR1 and CDR2: LGHNA and YSLEER.

V usage is TRBV7-6 and J usage is TRBJ2-6; no reliable D call. The CDR3 totals 18 residues. The germline gives CDR1 SGHVS, CDR2 FNYEAQ. With 4 bases removed from V and 2 bases from J, the gap between germline ends came to 18 bases. DNA for the CDR3: TGTGCCAGCAGCTCCCTCCGGCGCCTGGCGACTGGGGCCAACGTCCTGACTTTC. It is translated as CASSSLRRLATGANVLTF.

V and J are TRBV5-1 and TRBJ2-7; 7 nucleotides match TRBD1. Trimming took 4 bases from V and 6 from J; bases not matched to a gene: 10. Germline V CDR1 and CDR2: SGHRS, YFSETQ. CDR3 length equals 14 residues. In DNA form, the CDR3 reads TGCGCCAGCAGCCCCCCAAGACAGGGAACCGAGCAGTACTTC. Its translation is CASSPPRQGTEQYF.

The chain uses TRBV6-5 and TRBJ2-7; TRBD2 might be the D (6 bases). CDR1 and CDR2 (germline): MNHEY, SVGAGI. This CDR3 has 15 residues. Deletions cut 0 bases from V and 1 base from J, with 10 bases between. In DNA, the CDR3 is TGTGCCAGCAGTTACTCGCGGGCGGGGTCCTACGAGCAGTACTTC. Translation: CASSYSRAGSYEQYF.

On this clonotype itself: One end of the junction varies from germline; a read error may be responsible. The chain joins TRBV9 to TRBJ2-2; weak D call: TRBD2 (6 bases). CDR3 length: 11 residues. Germline V lookup: CDR1 SGDLS, CDR2 YYNGEE. The CDR3 here is CASSPGGKLFF. The CDR3 DNA follows: TGTGCCAGCAGCCCTGGCGGGAAGCTGTTTTTT. Combining the CDR3 with reference TRBV9 and TRBJ2-2 gives the whole variable domain DSGVTQTPKHLITATGQRVTLRCSPRSGDLSVYWYQQSLDQGLQFLIQYYNGEERAKGNILERFSAQQFPDLHSELNLSSLELGDSALYFCASSPGGKLFFGEGSRLTVL.

This clonotype appeared a few times. This rearrangement joins TRBV29-1 to TRBJ2-7; 16 bases are shared with TRBD2. CDR3 length equals 14 residues. Germline-derived CDR1 and CDR2 are SQVTM and ANQGSEA. V dropped 4 bases and J dropped 9; count of bases not matched to a gene: 6. The CDR3: CSVVSGLAGGVQYF. As DNA, the CDR3 is TGCAGCGTTGTTTCGGGACTAGCGGGAGGGGTGCAGTACTTC.

This chain joins TRBV28 and TRBJ1-5, with a weak D call TRBD1 (6 bases). The germline V gene encodes CDR1 MDHEN and CDR2 SYDVKM. This CDR3 spans 17 amino acids. V shed 4 bases and J shed 1 base, with 17 bases lying between them. As DNA, the CDR3 is TGTGCCAGCAGTTCCGTAGGGGGGGAAGGGAGCAATCAGCCCCAGCATTTT. Protein sequence: CASSSVGGEGSNQPQHF.